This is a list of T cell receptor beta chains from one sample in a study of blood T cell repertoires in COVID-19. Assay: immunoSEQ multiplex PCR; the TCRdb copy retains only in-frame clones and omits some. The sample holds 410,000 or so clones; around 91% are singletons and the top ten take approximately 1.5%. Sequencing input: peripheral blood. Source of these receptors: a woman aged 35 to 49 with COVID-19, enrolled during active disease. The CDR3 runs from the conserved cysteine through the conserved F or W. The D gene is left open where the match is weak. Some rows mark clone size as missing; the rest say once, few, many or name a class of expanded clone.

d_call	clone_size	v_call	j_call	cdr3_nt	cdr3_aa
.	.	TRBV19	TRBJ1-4	TGTGCCAGTACCATAGGTGTGGGGCTTAATGAAAAACTGTTTTTT	CASTIGVGLNEKLFF
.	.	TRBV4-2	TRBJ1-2	TGTGCCAGCAGCCGCTACAGTGGGGGCTACACCTTC	CASSRYSGGYTF
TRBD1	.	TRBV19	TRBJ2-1	TGTGCCAGTAGTTTGACAGGGATCGATGAGCAGTTCTTC	CASSLTGIDEQFF
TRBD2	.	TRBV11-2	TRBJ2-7	TGTGCCAGCACTCTACGGGGGGGCGGGAGCGAGCAGTACTTC	CASTLRGGGSEQYF
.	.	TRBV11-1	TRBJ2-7	TGTGCCAGCAGCTTATCCGGGGGAACTCACGAGCAGTACTTC	CASSLSGGTHEQYF
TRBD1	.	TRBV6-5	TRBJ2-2	TGTGCCAGCGAGACAGGGTCCCACACCGGGGAGCTGTTTTTT	CASETGSHTGELFF
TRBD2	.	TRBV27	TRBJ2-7	TGTGCCAGCAGTCCCAAATCCGGGACTAGCGGCTCCTACGAGCAGTACTTC	CASSPKSGTSGSYEQYF
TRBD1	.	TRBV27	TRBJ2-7	TGTGCCAGCAGCGACCGGGACAGGGGTTCCTACGAGCAGTACTTC	CASSDRDRGSYEQYF
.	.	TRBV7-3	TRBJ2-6	TGTGCCAGCAGCTTAGGGGCGCGTGTCTCTGGGGCCAACGTCCTGACTTTC	CASSLGARVSGANVLTF
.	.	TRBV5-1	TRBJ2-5	TGCGCCAGCAGCCCGCGAGGGCAAGAGACCCAGTACTTC	CASSPRGQETQYF
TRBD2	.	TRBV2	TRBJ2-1	TGTGCCAGCACCGCATTGGGCGGGAGTAGTAGTGAGCAGTTCTTC	CASTALGGSSSEQFF
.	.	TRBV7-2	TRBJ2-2	TGTGCCAGCAGCTTGGGACTGAACACCGGGGAGCTGTTTTTT	CASSLGLNTGELFF
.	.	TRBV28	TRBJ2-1	TGTGCCAGCAGTCCCAGCGGGACAGGAAGTATTAATGAGCAGTTCTTC	CASSPSGTGSINEQFF
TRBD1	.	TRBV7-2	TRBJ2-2	TGTGCCAGCAGCCGCCCCCAGCCCGGGACAGGGACCGGGGAGCTGTTTTTT	CASSRPQPGTGTGELFF
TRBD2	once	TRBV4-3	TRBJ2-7	TGCGCCAGCAGCCAATCGAGAGCGGGGTACTACGAGCAGTACTTC	CASSQSRAGYYEQYF
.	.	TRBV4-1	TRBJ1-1	TGCGCCAGCAGCCAATATCCCGGAACAGGGAACACTGAAGCTTTCTTT	CASSQYPGTGNTEAFF
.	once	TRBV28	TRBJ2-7	TGTGCCAGCAGTTTCCCAGGGAAGGCCTACGAGCAGTACTTC	CASSFPGKAYEQYF
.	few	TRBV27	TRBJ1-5	TGTGCCAGCAGTTTAACTTTCGAACCGAATCAGCCCCAGCATTTT	CASSLTFEPNQPQHF
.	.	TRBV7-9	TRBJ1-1	TGTGCCAGCAGCTTGCAGGGAAACACTGAAGCTTTCTTT	CASSLQGNTEAFF
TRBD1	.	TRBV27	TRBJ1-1	TGTGCCAGCAGTTTATATGGGACAGGGGAAACTGAAGCTTTCTTT	CASSLYGTGETEAFF
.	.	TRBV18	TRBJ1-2	TGTGCCAGCTCACCGCGTGGACAGTTTTCCTATGGCTACACCTTC	CASSPRGQFSYGYTF
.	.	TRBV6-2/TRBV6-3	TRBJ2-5	TGTGCCAGCAGTCTACAGGAGACCCAGTACTTC	CASSLQETQYF